One T cell receptor beta chain is described in this entry. Antigen: not known. Produced via immunoSEQ multiplex PCR; TCRdb's table is partial and in-frame only. The sample contains some 120,000 clones, about 90% of which appear only once. The data are from a study of T cell responses to AZD1222 COVID-19 vaccine. Findings and limits, study-wide: Unmutated variant regions are reportedly the target of nearly half of TCRs that are spike-specific. Vaccination with two AZD1222 doses was followed by a rise in Spike-specific TCR breadth and depth. Seropositivity was recorded at baseline in only six AZD1222 recipients. The donor cohort was predominantly white British with a female majority, and clonal diversity may have been underestimated.

Germline CDR1 is MNHEY and CDR2 is SMNVEV (reference sequence). The CDR3 is 15 residues long. V lost 5 bases and J lost 0; bases outside the gene matches: 2. V usage is TRBV27 and J usage is TRBJ2-1, with TRBD1 matching over 9 bases. The sequencing used peripheral blood, collected on day 0 of AZD1222 vaccination. The receptor's source is an adult in good health. CDR3 amino acids: CASSIQGASYNEQFF. CDR3 coding DNA: TGTGCCAGCAGTATACAGGGGGCCTCCTACAATGAGCAGTTCTTC.